These T cell receptor beta chains were read from a single sample in a study of cytomegalovirus exposure and HLA in healthy donors. Repertoires were generated with immunoSEQ multiplex PCR, while TCRdb's copy carries only in-frame clones and drops some. Of 150,000 to 200,000 clones listed, approximately 71% are singletons. Sequences were obtained from PBMCs. These receptors were collected from a man between 18 and 29 years old in good health and CMV-seropositive. The CDR3 runs from the conserved cysteine through the conserved F or W. The order of the fields is clone size, V gene, J gene, D gene, CDR3 DNA, CDR3 protein. D genes are given only for firm matches. Size is omitted from some rows. Given values are once, few, many or a class for expanded clones.

NA	TRBV7-9	TRBJ2-7	TRBD2	TGTGCCAGCAGTACGACTAGCCTGAGCTCCTACGAGCAGTACTTC	CASSTTSLSSYEQYF
NA	TRBV28	TRBJ2-3	NA	TGTGCCAGCACCCCGTCGGGAGAGAGAAGGGGAAGCTTT	CASTPSGERRGSF
NA	TRBV5-1	TRBJ2-4	NA	TGCGCCAGCAGCTTGGAGCCCTATGTAGCCAAAAACATTCAGTACTTC	CASSLEPYVAKNIQYF
NA	TRBV19	TRBJ2-1	NA	TGTGCCAGTAGTATAGTAGCACTAGTCGGTGAGCAGTTCTTC	CASSIVALVGEQFF
NA	TRBV19	TRBJ2-1	TRBD2	TGTGCCAGTAGTATAGACCTGACTAGCGGGAGGGCCTACAATGAGCAGTTCTTC	CASSIDLTSGRAYNEQFF
NA	TRBV7-9	TRBJ2-1	NA	TGTGCCAGCAGCTACGCCGGACTCGCCCAGAATGAGCAGTTCTTC	CASSYAGLAQNEQFF
NA	TRBV27	TRBJ2-2	NA	TGTGCCAGCAGTTTAAGCACCACCGGGGAGCTGTTTTTT	CASSLSTTGELFF
NA	TRBV28	TRBJ2-1	TRBD2	TGTGCCAGCAGTTCCTCCAGCGGGAGCCTCGATGAGCAGTTCTTC	CASSSSSGSLDEQFF
few	TRBV2	TRBJ1-1	NA	TGTGCCAGCAGTATCCTACAGGGGAACACTGAAGCTTTCTTT	CASSILQGNTEAFF
NA	TRBV2	TRBJ2-3	NA	TGTGCCAGCCTTCGCACGCCTAACACAGATACGCAGTATTTT	CASLRTPNTDTQYF
few	TRBV18	TRBJ1-1	NA	TGTGCCAGCTCACCCGGGGGACCGAGGAACACTGAAGCTTTCTTT	CASSPGGPRNTEAFF
NA	TRBV7-7	TRBJ2-1	TRBD1	TGTGCCAGCAGCCGGGACAGGGGGAGCTATGAGCAGTTCTTC	CASSRDRGSYEQFF
few	TRBV4-1	TRBJ2-7	TRBD2	TGCGCCAGCAGCGCACTAGCGGGTAACTACGAGCAGTACTTC	CASSALAGNYEQYF
NA	TRBV4-1	TRBJ2-3	NA	TGCGCCAGCAGCCATTTTATCGGGTTTCCCGCGAGCACAGATACGCAGTATTTT	CASSHFIGFPASTDTQYF
NA	TRBV6-5	TRBJ2-7	TRBD1	TGTGCCAGCAGTCACCGGGACAGGACCTACGAGCAGTACTTC	CASSHRDRTYEQYF
NA	TRBV7-9	TRBJ2-2	TRBD1	TGTGCCAGCAGCTTATCCCAGGGGGCCGACACCGGGGAGCTGTTTTTT	CASSLSQGADTGELFF
few	TRBV18	TRBJ2-7	TRBD2	TGTGCCAGCTCACATACTAGCGGGAGCCACCCCTACGAGCAGTACTTC	CASSHTSGSHPYEQYF
few	TRBV2	TRBJ2-5	TRBD1	TGTGCCAGCAGTGACTGGGACAGGGTGCAAGAGACCCAGTACTTC	CASSDWDRVQETQYF
NA	TRBV5-1	TRBJ2-7	NA	TGCGCCAGCAGCTTGGAAGGCGGGACCTTTAAGGATTGGAACTTC	CASSLEGGTFKDWNF
few	TRBV6-5	TRBJ2-1	NA	TGTGCCAGCAGCGGGAGTCGGGTCCATGAGCAGTTCTTC	CASSGSRVHEQFF
NA	TRBV11-3	TRBJ2-1	TRBD2	TGTGCCAGCAGCTGGGTCAGCGGGGGGAGCAATGAGCAGTTCTTC	CASSWVSGGSNEQFF
NA	TRBV28	TRBJ2-5	TRBD2	TGTGCCAGCAGTCCACTAAGGCCGGGACTAACAAGAGAGACCCAGTACTTC	CASSPLRPGLTRETQYF
few	TRBV18	TRBJ2-7	TRBD2	TGTGCCAGCTCAACGGGGACTAGCGTCTACGAGCAGTACTTC	CASSTGTSVYEQYF
NA	TRBV5-1	TRBJ2-7	NA	TGCGCCAGCAGCTTGGAGTCCGGGTTCGACGAGCAGTACTTC	CASSLESGFDEQYF
few	TRBV6-1	TRBJ2-6	TRBD2	TGTGCCAGCAGTGAAGTTCTAGCGGGAGGCCCTGACCTGACTTTC	CASSEVLAGGPDLTF
NA	TRBV7-9	TRBJ2-2	NA	TGTGCCAGCAGCTTAGGTTCGGTACGGTTTGGTGACACCGGGGAGCTGTTTTTT	CASSLGSVRFGDTGELFF
NA	TRBV30	TRBJ1-2	TRBD1	TGTGCCTGGACCAAAGCAGGGGGCGGTGGCTACACCTTC	CAWTKAGGGGYTF
NA	TRBV6-1	TRBJ2-1	NA	TGTGCCAGCAACTCACTCCTATCCACCTACAATGAGCAGTTCTTC	CASNSLLSTYNEQFF
NA	TRBV7-9	TRBJ2-7	NA	TGTGCCAGCAGCTTAACAGTAGTTGACGAGCAGTACTTC	CASSLTVVDEQYF
once	TRBV2	TRBJ1-5	TRBD1	TGTGCCAGCTCCGACAGGGTTGCTGATCAGCCCCAGCATTTT	CASSDRVADQPQHF
once	TRBV27	TRBJ2-7	TRBD1	TGTGCCAGCAGCCGACAGGGTGTCACCTACGAGCAGTACTTC	CASSRQGVTYEQYF
once	TRBV7-9	TRBJ2-7	TRBD2	TGTGCCAGCAGCTCTAGCGGGAGCTCCTACGAGCAGTACTTC	CASSSSGSSYEQYF
NA	TRBV7-9	TRBJ1-2	NA	TGTGCCAGCAGCTACACAGGGAACTATGGCTACACCTTC	CASSYTGNYGYTF
NA	TRBV28	TRBJ2-7	NA	TGTGCCAGCAGTTCGGGTTCGGTACCGAGCTCCTACGAGCAGTACTTC	CASSSGSVPSSYEQYF
NA	TRBV9	TRBJ1-1	TRBD1	TGTGCCAGCAGCCCACGGGACAGGGCTCTGCAGACCACTGAAGCTTTCTTT	CASSPRDRALQTTEAFF
NA	TRBV2	TRBJ1-1	NA	TGTGCCAGCAGTTACAACGCGGGACGGTGGAACACTGAAGCTTTCTTT	CASSYNAGRWNTEAFF
NA	TRBV7-8	TRBJ2-7	NA	TGTGCCAGCTCCCATGGAGGGACCCTCTACGAGCAGTACTTC	CASSHGGTLYEQYF
NA	TRBV5-1	TRBJ2-1	TRBD2	TGCGCCAGCAGCACGGGGACTAGTCTCAATGAGCAGTTCTTC	CASSTGTSLNEQFF
NA	TRBV13	TRBJ2-7	NA	TGTGCCAGCAGCTTAAACGGCGGGACCTCCTACGAGCAGTACTTC	CASSLNGGTSYEQYF
NA	TRBV6-5	TRBJ2-7	TRBD2	TGTGCCAGCAGTTACGAGGCGGGAGTGGGCTACGAGCAGTACTTC	CASSYEAGVGYEQYF
NA	TRBV27	TRBJ2-5	NA	TGTGCCAGCAGTTTATTCTGGGAGGAGACCCAGTACTTC	CASSLFWEETQYF
NA	TRBV9	TRBJ2-7	TRBD2	TGTGCCAGCAGCGTAGGCGTGGGACTAGGAAACGAGCAGTACTTC	CASSVGVGLGNEQYF
NA	TRBV6-5	TRBJ2-7	NA	TGTGCCAGCGGTTCCCCAGCGCTTTCCTACGAGCAGTACTTC	CASGSPALSYEQYF
few	TRBV5-1	TRBJ1-1	NA	TGCGCCAGCTCTCCGCCAGGGGTGAGGACTGAAGCTTTCTTT	CASSPPGVRTEAFF
NA	TRBV5-1	TRBJ2-7	NA	TGCGCCAGCAGCTTGGCTTTACAGGGCTACGAGCAGTACTTC	CASSLALQGYEQYF
NA	TRBV29-1	TRBJ1-2	NA	TGCAGCGGAGCGGGGGAGGGCAACTATGGCTACACCTTC	CSGAGEGNYGYTF
NA	TRBV6-1	TRBJ1-1	NA	TGTGCCAGCAGCCCAGAGGGAGGGCGAACTGAAGCTTTCTTT	CASSPEGGRTEAFF
once	TRBV19	TRBJ2-1	NA	TGTGCCAGTAGTTCCGGACTACGCTCCTACAATGAGCAGTTCTTC	CASSSGLRSYNEQFF
NA	TRBV19	TRBJ2-7	NA	TGTGCCAGTAGTATAATCTCAGGCGCAGGGGTCTACGAGCAGTACTTC	CASSIISGAGVYEQYF
once	TRBV2	TRBJ1-2	TRBD1	TGTGCCAGCAGTATTGGACAGGTCCCTTATGGCTACACCTTC	CASSIGQVPYGYTF
NA	TRBV5-4	TRBJ2-1	NA	TGTGCCAGCACCCACGGAGGGGGAGGGAACAATGAGCAGTTCTTC	CASTHGGGGNNEQFF